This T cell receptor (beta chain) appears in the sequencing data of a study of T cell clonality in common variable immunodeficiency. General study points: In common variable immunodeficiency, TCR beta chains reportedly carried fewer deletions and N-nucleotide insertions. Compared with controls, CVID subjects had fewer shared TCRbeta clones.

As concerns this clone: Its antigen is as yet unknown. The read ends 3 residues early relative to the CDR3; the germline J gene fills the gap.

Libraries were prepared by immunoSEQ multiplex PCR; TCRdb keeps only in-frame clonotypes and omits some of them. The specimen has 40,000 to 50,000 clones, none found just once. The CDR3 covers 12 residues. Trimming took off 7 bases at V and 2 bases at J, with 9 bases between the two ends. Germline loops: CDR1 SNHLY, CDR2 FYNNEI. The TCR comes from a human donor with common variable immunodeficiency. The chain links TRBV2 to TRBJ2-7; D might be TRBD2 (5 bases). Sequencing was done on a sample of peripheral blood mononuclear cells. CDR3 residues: CASTPGTYEQYF. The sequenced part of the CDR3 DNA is TGTGCCAGCACCCCGGGGACCTACGAG.